This TCR beta chain was sequenced for a study of blood T cell repertoires in COVID-19. V was shortened by 8 bases and J by 0 bases, with 18 bases between the two germline ends. CDR1 and CDR2 from the germline V gene are SGHRS and YFSETQ. The CDR3 has 16 residues. Sequenced by immunoSEQ multiplex PCR; TCRdb stores in-frame clones only, minus some. The sample has 130,000 to 150,000 clones; approximately 80% are singletons. The chain has TRBV5-1 and TRBJ1-3; maybe TRBD1 (5 bases). This TCR was recovered from a man between 60 and 75 years old with active or convalescent COVID-19. The sequencing input was peripheral blood. The CDR3 DNA reads as TGCGCCAGTAGCGGGGCGGCGACTAGCTCTGGAAACACCATATATTTT. Its protein product is CASSGAATSSGNTIYF.